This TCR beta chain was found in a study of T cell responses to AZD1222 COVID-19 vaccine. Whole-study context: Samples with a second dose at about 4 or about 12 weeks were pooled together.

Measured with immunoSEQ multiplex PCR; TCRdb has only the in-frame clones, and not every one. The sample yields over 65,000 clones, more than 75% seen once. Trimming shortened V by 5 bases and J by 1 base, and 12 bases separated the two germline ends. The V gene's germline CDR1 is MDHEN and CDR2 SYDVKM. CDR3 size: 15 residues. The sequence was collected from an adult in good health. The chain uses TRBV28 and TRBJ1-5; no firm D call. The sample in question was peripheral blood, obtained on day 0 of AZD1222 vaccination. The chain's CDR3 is CASSPLGRSNQPQHF. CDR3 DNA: TGTGCCAGCAGTCCCTTGGGAAGGAGCAATCAGCCCCAGCATTTT.